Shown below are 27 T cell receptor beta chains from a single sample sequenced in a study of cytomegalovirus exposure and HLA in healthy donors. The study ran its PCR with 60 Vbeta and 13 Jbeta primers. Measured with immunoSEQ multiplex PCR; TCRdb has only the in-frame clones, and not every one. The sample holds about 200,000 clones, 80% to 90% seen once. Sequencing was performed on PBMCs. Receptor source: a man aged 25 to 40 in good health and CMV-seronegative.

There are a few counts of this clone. The CDR3 nucleotides read TGTGCCAGCAGTGTAGGACAGGGATTTGAGAACACTGAAGCTTTCTTT. Protein: CASSVGQGFENTEAFF. The chain uses TRBV6-1 and TRBJ1-1; 8 bases are a match to TRBD1. Germline V gene data show CDR1 as MNHNS and CDR2 as SASEGT. The J segment lost 1 base and the V segment lost 4 bases, leaving 8 bases of the junction unmatched. The CDR3 is 16 residues long.

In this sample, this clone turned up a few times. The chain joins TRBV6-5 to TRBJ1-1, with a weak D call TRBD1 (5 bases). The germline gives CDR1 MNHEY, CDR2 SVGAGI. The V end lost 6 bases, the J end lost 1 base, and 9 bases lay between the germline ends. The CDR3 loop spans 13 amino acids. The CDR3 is CASRDTGNTEAFF. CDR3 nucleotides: TGTGCCAGCAGGGACACCGGGAACACTGAAGCTTTCTTT.

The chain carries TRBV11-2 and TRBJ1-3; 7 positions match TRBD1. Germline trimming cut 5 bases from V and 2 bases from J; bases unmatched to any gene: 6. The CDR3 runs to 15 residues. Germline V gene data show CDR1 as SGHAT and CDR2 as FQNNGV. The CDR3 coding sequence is TGTGCCAGCAGCCACGCCAGGGGGACTGGAAACACCATATATTTT. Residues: CASSHARGTGNTIYF.

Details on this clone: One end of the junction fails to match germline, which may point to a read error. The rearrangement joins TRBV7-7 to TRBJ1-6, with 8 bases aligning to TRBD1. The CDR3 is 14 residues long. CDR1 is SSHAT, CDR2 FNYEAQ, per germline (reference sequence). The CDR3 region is CASSSDRGNSPLHF. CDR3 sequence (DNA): TGTGCTAGCAGCTCCGACAGGGGTAATTCACCCCTCCACTTT.

This CDR3 is CAISAETLQNSPLHF. CDR3 DNA: TGTGCCATCAGTGCTGAGACTCTCCAGAATTCACCCCTCCACTTT. The rearrangement links TRBV10-3 to TRBJ1-6; D is unresolved. Looked up from germline, CDR1 is ENHRY and CDR2 is SYGVKD. The CDR3 runs 15 residues. V was pared by 4 bases and J by 7 bases, with 14 bases between.

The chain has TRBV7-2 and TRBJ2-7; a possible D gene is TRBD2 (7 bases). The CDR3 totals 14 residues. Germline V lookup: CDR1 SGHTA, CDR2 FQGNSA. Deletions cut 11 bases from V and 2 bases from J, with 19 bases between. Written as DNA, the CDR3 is TGTGCCTCCAGCTGGGGGGGCATAACCTACGAGCAGTACTTC. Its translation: CASSWGGITYEQYF.

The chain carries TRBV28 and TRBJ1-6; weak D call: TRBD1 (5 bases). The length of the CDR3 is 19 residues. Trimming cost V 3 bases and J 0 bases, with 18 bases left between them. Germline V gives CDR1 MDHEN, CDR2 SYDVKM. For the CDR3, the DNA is TGTGCCAGCAGTTTGATAGGACACTCCCTGAGCTCCTATAATTCACCCCTCCACTTT. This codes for CASSLIGHSLSSYNSPLHF.

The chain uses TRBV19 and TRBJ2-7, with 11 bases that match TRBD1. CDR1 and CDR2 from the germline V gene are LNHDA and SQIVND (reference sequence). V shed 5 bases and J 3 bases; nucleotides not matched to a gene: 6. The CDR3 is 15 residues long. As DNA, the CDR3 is TGTGCCAGTAGTCCCTCGGGGACAGGGGGCTACGAGCAGTACTTC. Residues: CASSPSGTGGYEQYF.

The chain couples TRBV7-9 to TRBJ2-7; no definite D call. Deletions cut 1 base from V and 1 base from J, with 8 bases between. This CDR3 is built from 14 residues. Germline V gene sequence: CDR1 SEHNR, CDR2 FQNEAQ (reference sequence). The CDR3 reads CASSLVTNSYEQYF. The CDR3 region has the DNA TGTGCCAGCAGCTTAGTGACAAATTCCTACGAGCAGTACTTC.

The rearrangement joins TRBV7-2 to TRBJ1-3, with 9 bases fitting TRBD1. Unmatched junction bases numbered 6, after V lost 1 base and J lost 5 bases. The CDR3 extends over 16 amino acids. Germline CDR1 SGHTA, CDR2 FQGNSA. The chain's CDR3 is CASSLGHRGRRNTIYF. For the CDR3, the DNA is TGTGCCAGCAGCTTAGGTCACAGGGGGCGAAGAAACACCATATATTTT.

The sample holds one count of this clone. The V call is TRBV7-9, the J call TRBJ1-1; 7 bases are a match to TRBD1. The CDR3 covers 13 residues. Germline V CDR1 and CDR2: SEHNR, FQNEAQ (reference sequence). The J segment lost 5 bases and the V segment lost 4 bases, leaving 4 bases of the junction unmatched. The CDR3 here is CASSSPGGTEAFF. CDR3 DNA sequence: TGTGCCAGCAGCTCCCCAGGGGGGACTGAAGCTTTCTTT.

CDR3 amino acids: CSVDTGGSGYTF. The DNA for the CDR3 is TGCAGCGTTGATACAGGGGGCAGCGGCTACACCTTC. The chain combines TRBV29-1 with TRBJ1-2, with 9 bases identical to TRBD1. Per the germline V gene, CDR1 is SQVTM and CDR2 is ANQGSEA. The V gene end was trimmed by 3 bases and the J gene end by 8 bases; junction bases not matched to a gene: 4. The CDR3 has 12 residues.

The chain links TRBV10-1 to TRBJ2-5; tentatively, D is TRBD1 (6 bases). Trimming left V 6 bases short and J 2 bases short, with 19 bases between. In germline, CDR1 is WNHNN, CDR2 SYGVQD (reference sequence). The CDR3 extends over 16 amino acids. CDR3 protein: CASRFPDRRAQETQYF. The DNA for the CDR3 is TGCGCCAGCAGGTTTCCCGACAGGAGAGCACAAGAGACCCAGTACTTC.

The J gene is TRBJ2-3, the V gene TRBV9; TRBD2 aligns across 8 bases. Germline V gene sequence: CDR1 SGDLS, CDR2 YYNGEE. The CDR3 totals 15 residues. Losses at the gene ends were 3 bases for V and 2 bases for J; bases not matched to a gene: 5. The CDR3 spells CASSGRGENTDTQYF. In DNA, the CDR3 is TGTGCCAGCAGCGGGCGGGGGGAGAACACAGATACGCAGTATTTT.

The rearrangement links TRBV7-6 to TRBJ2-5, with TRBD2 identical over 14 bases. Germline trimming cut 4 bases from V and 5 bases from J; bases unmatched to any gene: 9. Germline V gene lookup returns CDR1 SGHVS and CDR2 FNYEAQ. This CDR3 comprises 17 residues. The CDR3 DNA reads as TGTGCCAGCAGCTACCTAGGACTAGCGGGGGGTCGGGAGACCCAGTACTTC. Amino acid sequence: CASSYLGLAGGRETQYF.

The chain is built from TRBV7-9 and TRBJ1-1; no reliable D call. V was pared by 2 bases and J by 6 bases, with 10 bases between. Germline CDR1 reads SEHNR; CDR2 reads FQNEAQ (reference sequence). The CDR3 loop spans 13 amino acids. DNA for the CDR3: TGTGCCAGCAGCTTATCTTCGTTCGCTGAAGCTTTCTTT. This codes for CASSLSSFAEAFF.

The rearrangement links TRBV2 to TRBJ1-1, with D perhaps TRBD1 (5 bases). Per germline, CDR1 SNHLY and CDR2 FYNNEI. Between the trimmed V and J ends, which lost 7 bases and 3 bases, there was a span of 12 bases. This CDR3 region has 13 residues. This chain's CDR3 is CASKGAYYTEAFF. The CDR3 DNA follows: TGTGCCAGCAAAGGGGCCTACTACACTGAAGCTTTCTTT.

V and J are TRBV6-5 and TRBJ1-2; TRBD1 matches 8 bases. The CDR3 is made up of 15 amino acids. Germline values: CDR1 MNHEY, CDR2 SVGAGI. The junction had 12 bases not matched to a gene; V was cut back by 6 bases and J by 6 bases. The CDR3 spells CASSIFQGAVDGYTF. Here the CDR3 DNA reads TGTGCCAGCAGCATTTTTCAGGGGGCCGTAGATGGCTACACCTTC.

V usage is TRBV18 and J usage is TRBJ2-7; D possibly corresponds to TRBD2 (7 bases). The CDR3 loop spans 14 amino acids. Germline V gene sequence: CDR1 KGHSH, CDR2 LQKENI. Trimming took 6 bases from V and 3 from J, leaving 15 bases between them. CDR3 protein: CASSFEGGLYEQYF. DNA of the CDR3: TGTGCCAGCTCCTTTGAGGGGGGGCTCTACGAGCAGTACTTC.

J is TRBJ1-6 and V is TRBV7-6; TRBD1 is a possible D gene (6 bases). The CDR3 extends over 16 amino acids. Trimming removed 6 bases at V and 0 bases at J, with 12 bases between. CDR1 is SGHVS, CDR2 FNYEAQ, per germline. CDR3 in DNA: TGTGCCAGCAGTCCGCAGGGGAGCTCCTATAATTCACCCCTCCACTTT. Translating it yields CASSPQGSSYNSPLHF.

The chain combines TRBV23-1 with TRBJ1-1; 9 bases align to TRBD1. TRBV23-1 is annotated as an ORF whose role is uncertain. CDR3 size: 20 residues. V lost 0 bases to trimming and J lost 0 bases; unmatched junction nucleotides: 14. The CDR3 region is CASSQSSSGTGPSMNTEAFF. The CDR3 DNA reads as TGCGCCAGCAGTCAATCCTCTTCGGGGACAGGGCCGTCCATGAACACTGAAGCTTTCTTT.

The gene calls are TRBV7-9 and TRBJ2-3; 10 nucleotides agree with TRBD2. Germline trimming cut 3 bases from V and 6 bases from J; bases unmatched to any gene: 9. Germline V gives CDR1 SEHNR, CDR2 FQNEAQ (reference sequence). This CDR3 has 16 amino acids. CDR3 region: CASSFPTRLAGDTQYF. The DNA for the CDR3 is TGTGCCAGCAGCTTTCCAACCCGACTAGCGGGCGATACGCAGTATTTT.

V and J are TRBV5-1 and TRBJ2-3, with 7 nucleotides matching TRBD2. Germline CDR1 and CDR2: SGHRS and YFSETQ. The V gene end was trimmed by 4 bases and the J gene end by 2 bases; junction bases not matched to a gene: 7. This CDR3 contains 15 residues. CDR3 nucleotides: TGCGCCAGCAGCAACCTAGCGGACCCCACAGATACGCAGTATTTT. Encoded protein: CASSNLADPTDTQYF. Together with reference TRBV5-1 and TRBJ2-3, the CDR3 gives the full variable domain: KAGVTQTPRYLIKTRGQQVTLSCSPISGHRSVSWYQQTPGQGLQFLFEYFSETQRNKGNFPGRFSGRQFSNSRSEMNVSTLELGDSALYLCASSNLADPTDTQYFGPGTRLTVL.

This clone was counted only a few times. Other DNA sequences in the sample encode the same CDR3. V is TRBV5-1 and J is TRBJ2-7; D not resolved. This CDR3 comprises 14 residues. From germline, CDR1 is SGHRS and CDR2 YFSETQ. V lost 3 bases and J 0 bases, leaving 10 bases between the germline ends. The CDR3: CASSSTVGSYEQYF. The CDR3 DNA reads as TGCGCCAGCAGCTCAACAGTGGGCTCCTACGAGCAGTACTTC.

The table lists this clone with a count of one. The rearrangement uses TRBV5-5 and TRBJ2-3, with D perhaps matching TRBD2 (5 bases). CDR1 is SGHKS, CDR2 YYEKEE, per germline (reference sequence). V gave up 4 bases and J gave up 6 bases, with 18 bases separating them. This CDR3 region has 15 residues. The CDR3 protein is CASSATRPGSDTQYF. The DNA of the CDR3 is TGTGCCAGCAGCGCAACCAGACCGGGATCGGATACGCAGTATTTT.

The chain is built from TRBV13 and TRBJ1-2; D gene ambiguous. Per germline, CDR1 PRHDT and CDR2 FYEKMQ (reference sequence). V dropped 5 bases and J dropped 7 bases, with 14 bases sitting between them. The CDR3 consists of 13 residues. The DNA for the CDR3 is TGTGCCAGCAGCGTAACCGGGAGAGCTGGCTACACCTTC. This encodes CASSVTGRAGYTF.

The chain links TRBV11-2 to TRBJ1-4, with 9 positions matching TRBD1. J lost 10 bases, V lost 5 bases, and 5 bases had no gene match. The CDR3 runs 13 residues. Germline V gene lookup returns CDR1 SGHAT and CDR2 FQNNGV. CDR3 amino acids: CASSPVDRGKLFF. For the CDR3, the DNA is TGTGCCAGCAGCCCCGTGGACAGGGGAAAACTGTTTTTT. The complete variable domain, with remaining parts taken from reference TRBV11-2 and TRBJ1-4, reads EAGVAQSPRYKIIEKRQSVAFWCNPISGHATLYWYQQILGQGPKLLIQFQNNGVVDDSQLPKDRFSAERLKGVDSTLKIQPAKLEDSAVYLCASSPVDRGKLFFGSGTQLSVL.